The 30 T cell receptor beta chains below were found in one sample sequenced in a study of human T cells and chemical hapten exposure. Time point: patch test 3, about 24 weeks after DPC sensitization. Sample treatment: therapeutic diphenylcyclopropenone sensitization with weekly scalp DPC. One entry per CDR3 protein results from TCRdb running MiXCR on the RACE reads. The table shows just over 95,000 distinct CDR3 sequences, with roughly 27% occurring only once. The source was whole blood, collected in connection with sensitization to the hapten diphenylcyclopropenone (DPC). These receptors were taken from a man between 40 and 49 years old with alopecia areata. Some clones in this sample may be carry-over from other donors' samples.

V is TRBV6-2 or TRBV6-3 and J is TRBJ2-7; D uncertain. The CDR3 sequence is 13 residues long. The germline V gene encodes CDR1 MNHEY and CDR2 SVGEGT. Trimming took off 2 bases at V and 4 bases at J, with 9 bases between the two ends. CDR3 sequence reads: CASSYRTDYEQYF. CDR3 coding DNA: TGTGCCAGCAGTTACCGAACAGATTACGAGCAGTACTTC.

The genes are TRBV11-2 and TRBJ2-1; 13 bases are a match to TRBD2. V trimming: 4 bases; J trimming: 6 bases; junction bases outside the gene matches: 3. The CDR3 is 15 amino acids. Germline V gene lookup returns CDR1 SGHAT and CDR2 FQNNGV. The CDR3 is CASSSRLAGGNEQFF. CDR3 bases: TGTGCCAGCAGCTCCCGACTAGCGGGAGGCAATGAGCAGTTCTTC.

This rearrangement joins TRBV11-2 to TRBJ2-3; D possibly corresponds to TRBD2 (6 bases). This CDR3 is 18 amino acids long. The ends were cut back, 0 bases at V and 1 base at J, with 17 bases in the middle. Germline V CDR1 and CDR2: SGHAT, FQNNGV. The CDR3 region has the DNA TGTGCCAGCAGCTTAGATCCCGGAGGGCCCCTGGGCACAGATACGCAGTATTTT. Translating gives CASSLDPGGPLGTDTQYF.

The V gene is TRBV9, the J gene TRBJ2-1; D unclear. The CDR3 contains 16 residues. Germline V gene data show CDR1 as SGDLS and CDR2 as YYNGEE. V was trimmed by 4 bases and J by 8 bases, leaving 22 bases between them. The CDR3 is CASSPHVDLELDEQFF. As DNA, the CDR3 is TGTGCCAGCAGCCCCCACGTTGATCTAGAGTTGGATGAGCAGTTCTTC.

CDR3 protein: CASTPLITGEQFF. CDR3 nucleotides: TGTGCCAGCACCCCGCTAATAACCGGTGAGCAGTTCTTC. V gene TRBV12-3 or TRBV12-4 combines with J gene TRBJ2-1, with D uncertain. The V and J ends lost 7 bases and 9 bases respectively, with 16 bases between them. This CDR3 is built from 13 residues.

The CDR3 region is CASSRRTGDTTDTQYF. CDR3 nucleotides: TGTGCCAGCAGCCGCCGGACAGGGGACACCACAGATACGCAGTATTTT. The V call is TRBV6-6, the J call TRBJ2-3; 9 bases are a match to TRBD1. The J segment lost 2 bases and the V segment lost 6 bases, leaving 9 bases of the junction unmatched. Per the germline V gene, CDR1 is MNHNY and CDR2 is SVGAGI (reference sequence). The CDR3 runs 16 residues.

Ten or more counts support this clonotype. The rearrangement links TRBV12-3 or TRBV12-4 to TRBJ2-5, with 8 nucleotides matching TRBD1. The length of the CDR3 is 14 residues. Trimming at V came to 5 bases and at J to 4 bases, leaving 6 bases not matched to a gene. In DNA form, the CDR3 reads TGTGCCAGCAGTATTTCGACAGGGGCAGAGACCCAGTACTTC. Protein sequence: CASSISTGAETQYF.

The chain links TRBV7-2 to TRBJ2-5; maybe TRBD1 (5 bases). Germline CDR1 reads SGHTA; CDR2 reads FQGNSA. The CDR3 contains 16 residues. Trimming took 1 base from V and 2 from J, leaving 14 bases between them. CDR3 DNA sequence: TGTGCCAGCAGCTTAGGTTCTCAGGGCCCGCAAGAGACCCAGTACTTC. Translated: CASSLGSQGPQETQYF.

CDR3 sequence: CASKGQRETQYF. The CDR3 DNA sequence: TGTGCCAGCAAGGGACAGAGAGAGACCCAGTACTTC. The genes are TRBV27 and TRBJ2-5; 7 nucleotides agree with TRBD1. The CDR3 has 12 residues. In germline, CDR1 is MNHEY, CDR2 SMNVEV (reference sequence). V trimming: 7 bases; J trimming: 4 bases; junction bases outside the gene matches: 3.

With regard to this clonotype: Since no conserved phenylalanine or tryptophan closes the CDR3, a read error is the likely cause. J is TRBJ2-3 and V is TRBV7-2; 10 bases agree with TRBD2. Germline CDR1 reads SGHTA; CDR2 reads FQGNSA. Trimming removed 5 bases from V and 0 bases from J; junction bases left unmatched: 8. The CDR3 loop spans 17 amino acids. The CDR3, as DNA: TGTGCCAGCAGCATTACCGGGACTAGCGTTAGCACAGATACGCAGTATTTG. This sequence encodes CASSITGTSVSTDTQYL.

This chain links TRBV27 with TRBJ2-7; tentatively, D is TRBD2 (5 bases). The CDR3 is 15 residues long. Between the trimmed V and J ends, which lost 4 bases and 11 bases, there was a span of 24 bases. Germline V gene sequence: CDR1 MNHEY, CDR2 SMNVEV (reference sequence). The CDR3 DNA reads TGTGCCAGCAGTTCCACCATGGACGGGATTACTAAGAAGTACTTC. Amino acid sequence: CASSSTMDGITKKYF.

This clonotype was picked up a small number of times. V usage is TRBV20-1 and J usage is TRBJ2-1; 15 bases align to TRBD2. The CDR3 runs 16 residues. Germline CDR1 DFQATT, CDR2 SNEGSKA (reference sequence). The junction had 9 bases not matched to a gene; V was cut back by 2 bases and J by 10 bases. DNA for the CDR3: TGCAGTGCTAGATTTCCGGGACTAGCGGGAGGTAGGGAGCAGTTCTTC. Amino acid sequence: CSARFPGLAGGREQFF.

The table lists this clonotype with a few counts. CDR3 amino acids: CAISESITEQYF. As DNA, the CDR3 is TGTGCCATCAGTGAGTCGATCACCGAGCAGTACTTC. The chain uses TRBV10-3 and TRBJ2-7; no reliable D call. V lost 0 bases to trimming and J lost 6 bases, with 6 bases between them. The CDR3 is made up of 12 amino acids. Germline assignment: CDR1 ENHRY and CDR2 SYGVKD.

The chain joins TRBV29-1 to TRBJ2-5; 9 bases are shared with TRBD2. V shed 6 bases, J shed 3 bases, and the junction held 2 bases outside the gene matches. The CDR3 has 12 residues. Germline V gene lookup returns CDR1 SQVTM and CDR2 ANQGSEA. CDR3 in amino acids: CSVPSGKETQYF. In DNA, the CDR3 is TGCAGCGTGCCTAGCGGGAAAGAGACCCAGTACTTC.

This chain connects TRBV3-1 to TRBJ1-4; D is uncertain. V shed 4 bases and J shed 7 bases, with 13 bases lying between them. Per the germline V gene, CDR1 is LGHDT and CDR2 is YNNKEL (reference sequence). The CDR3 runs to 14 residues. CDR3 nucleotides: TGTGCCAGCAGCCCACGAGGGATCGGTGAAAAACTGTTTTTT. Its translation is CASSPRGIGEKLFF.

This clonotype was found a few times. V is TRBV3-1 and J is TRBJ1-5; D gene ambiguous. Trimming left V 2 bases short and J 8 bases short, with 13 bases between. Germline CDR1 reads LGHDT; CDR2 reads YNNKEL (reference sequence). The CDR3 extends over 14 amino acids. CDR3 protein: CASSQSGDAEPQHF. Written as DNA, the CDR3 is TGTGCCAGCAGCCAAAGTGGGGATGCCGAGCCCCAGCATTTT. Drawing the rest from reference TRBV3-1 and TRBJ1-5, the complete variable domain is DTAVSQTPKYLVTQMGNDKSIKCEQNLGHDTMYWYKQDSKKFLKIMFSYNNKELIINETVPNRFSPKSPDKAHLNLHINSLELGDSAVYFCASSQSGDAEPQHFGDGTRLSIL.

The chain carries TRBV9 and TRBJ2-3; no clear D gene. CDR3 size: 14 residues. The germline V gene encodes CDR1 SGDLS and CDR2 YYNGEE. V was cut by 0 bases and J by 1 base, with 6 bases left in between. CDR3: CASSVEVGTDTQYF. CDR3 sequence (DNA): TGTGCCAGCAGCGTAGAGGTGGGCACAGATACGCAGTATTTT.

In this sample, this clonotype turned up a few times. The chain is built from TRBV6-1 and TRBJ2-7; perhaps TRBD2 as D (6 bases). V gave up 1 base and J gave up 0 bases, with 25 bases separating them. CDR1 is MNHNS, CDR2 SASEGT, per germline. The CDR3 is 20 amino acids. CDR3 protein: CASSEGFRRTSPFFSYEQYF. CDR3 in DNA: TGTGCCAGCAGTGAAGGATTCCGTCGAACTAGCCCGTTTTTCTCCTACGAGCAGTACTTC.

This chain connects TRBV4-2 to TRBJ2-1, with TRBD2 matching over 10 bases. The CDR3 covers 18 residues. Germline values: CDR1 LGHNA, CDR2 YNFKEQ. With V trimmed by 1 base and J by 8 bases, 14 bases remained unmatched. Here the CDR3 reads CASSQGSATLAGTYEQFF. DNA of the CDR3: TGTGCCAGCAGCCAAGGATCCGCGACACTAGCGGGAACCTATGAGCAGTTCTTC.

This clonotype was observed a few times. The chain is built from TRBV7-3 and TRBJ2-4, with TRBD1 as a possible D gene (6 bases). The CDR3 runs to 16 residues. Trimming shortened V by 4 bases and J by 0 bases, and 13 bases separated the two germline ends. Germline CDR1 SGHTA, CDR2 FQGTGA. The CDR3 loop is CASSSTGQLAKNIQYF. The CDR3 DNA follows: TGTGCCAGCAGCTCCACGGGACAACTAGCCAAAAACATTCAGTACTTC.

The rearrangement links TRBV6-6 to TRBJ2-1, with 16 bases lining up with TRBD2. This CDR3 is 17 amino acids long. The V and J ends lost 5 bases and 7 bases, in that order; junction bases with no gene match: 8. The V gene's germline CDR1 is MNHNY and CDR2 SVGAGI (reference sequence). CDR3 sequence reads: CASSRTGTSGRGNEQFF. CDR3 nucleotide sequence: TGTGCCAGCAGTCGAACCGGGACTAGCGGGAGGGGGAATGAGCAGTTCTTC.

There are a few counts of this clonotype. This chain connects TRBV5-6 to TRBJ1-1; D gene unclear. The V and J ends lost 1 base and 5 bases respectively, with 15 bases between them. The germline V gene encodes CDR1 SGHDT and CDR2 YYEEEE. The CDR3 totals 15 residues. CDR3 nucleotides: TGTGCCAGCAGCTTGCTTCGGGGTAGTTTGACTGAAGCTTTCTTT. This translates into CASSLLRGSLTEAFF.

This clonotype was seen more than once but under ten times. The rearrangement uses TRBV15 and TRBJ1-3, with D tentatively TRBD1 (5 bases). The CDR3 is made up of 15 amino acids. The ends were cut back, 1 base at V and 0 bases at J, with 7 bases in the middle. Germline lookup yields CDR1 LNHNV and CDR2 YYDKDF (reference sequence). This CDR3 reads CATSRGGGSGNTIYF. CDR3 nucleotides: TGTGCCACCAGCAGAGGGGGGGGCTCTGGAAACACCATATATTTT.

This clonotype was seen a few times. The chain recombines TRBV20-1 with TRBJ1-5, with D possibly matching TRBD1 (5 bases). Germline V gene lookup returns CDR1 DFQATT and CDR2 SNEGSKA (reference sequence). The CDR3 covers 16 residues. V lost 1 base and J lost 2, with 15 bases in between. In DNA form, the CDR3 reads TGCAGTGCTAGAGTGGGGGAGACGGTTCGCAATCAGCCCCAGCATTTT. This translates into CSARVGETVRNQPQHF.

The chain employs TRBV4-2 and TRBJ2-2; D gene ambiguous. Germline CDR1 LGHNA, CDR2 YNFKEQ. The CDR3 runs to 15 residues. V gave up 0 bases and J gave up 9 bases, with 14 bases separating them. CDR3 bases: TGTGCCAGCAGCCAAGATTCGCTGAGAGAAAGGGAGCTGTTTTTT. This encodes CASSQDSLRERELFF.

This clonotype turned up a few times. J is TRBJ2-6 and V is TRBV20-1; D gene uncertain. There are 13 residues in the CDR3. CDR1 is DFQATT, CDR2 SNEGSKA, per germline (reference sequence). V lost 4 bases and J lost 1, with 5 bases in between. CDR3 residues: CSAIGSGANVLTF. CDR3 bases: TGCAGTGCTATCGGGTCTGGGGCCAACGTCCTGACTTTC.

The V call is TRBV19, the J call TRBJ2-3, with D perhaps matching TRBD1 (6 bases). The CDR3 runs to 13 residues. Trimming cost V 11 bases and J 1 base, with 13 bases left between them. Germline values: CDR1 LNHDA, CDR2 SQIVND (reference sequence). CDR3 nucleotide sequence: TGTGCCCTTAAGGGGGATGGCACAGATACGCAGTATTTT. It encodes CALKGDGTDTQYF.

This clonotype appeared a few times. The CDR3, as DNA: TGTGCCAGCAGTTCCCAACCAAGGACAGGGACGGAGCAGTACTTC. Its protein product is CASSSQPRTGTEQYF. This chain links TRBV12-3 or TRBV12-4 with TRBJ2-7, with TRBD1 matching 8 bases. Trimming took 4 bases from V and 7 from J; bases not matched to a gene: 12. This CDR3 comprises 15 residues.

This clonotype showed up many times. The rearrangement joins TRBV2 to TRBJ1-2; unclear D gene. Germline loops: CDR1 SNHLY, CDR2 FYNNEI. The CDR3 runs 13 residues. Between the trimmed V and J ends, which lost 6 bases and 0 bases, there was a span of 8 bases. DNA for the CDR3: TGTGCCAGCAGGGGCGGTTCTAACTATGGCTACACCTTC. Its translation: CASRGGSNYGYTF. Full variable domain (rest looked up from reference TRBV2 and TRBJ1-2): EPEVTQTPSHQVTQMGQEVILRCVPISNHLYFYWYRQILGQKVEFLVSFYNNEISEKSEIFDDQFSVERPDGSNFTLKIRSTKLEDSAMYFCASRGGSNYGYTFGSGTRLTVV.

This chain connects TRBV6-1 to TRBJ1-3; D not resolved. V was shortened by 8 bases and J by 0 bases, with 14 bases between the two germline ends. Germline CDR1 is MNHNS and CDR2 is SASEGT. The CDR3 loop spans 15 amino acids. The DNA of the CDR3 is TGTGCCAGCGTGGGCCGTCTGCCCTCTGGAAACACCATATATTTT. The encoded protein is CASVGRLPSGNTIYF.